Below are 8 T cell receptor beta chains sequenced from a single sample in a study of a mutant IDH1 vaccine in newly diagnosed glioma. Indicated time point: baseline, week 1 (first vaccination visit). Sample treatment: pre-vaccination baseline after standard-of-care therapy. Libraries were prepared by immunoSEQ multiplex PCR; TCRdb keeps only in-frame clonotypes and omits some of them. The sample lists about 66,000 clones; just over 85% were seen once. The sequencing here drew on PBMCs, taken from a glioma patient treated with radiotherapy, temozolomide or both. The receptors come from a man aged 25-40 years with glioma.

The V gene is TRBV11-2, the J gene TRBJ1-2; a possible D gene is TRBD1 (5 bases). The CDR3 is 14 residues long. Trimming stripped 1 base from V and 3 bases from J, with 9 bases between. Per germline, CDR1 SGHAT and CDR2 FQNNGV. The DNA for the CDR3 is TGTGCCAGCAGCTTAGTAGGGACGGACTATGGCTACACCTTC. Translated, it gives CASSLVGTDYGYTF.

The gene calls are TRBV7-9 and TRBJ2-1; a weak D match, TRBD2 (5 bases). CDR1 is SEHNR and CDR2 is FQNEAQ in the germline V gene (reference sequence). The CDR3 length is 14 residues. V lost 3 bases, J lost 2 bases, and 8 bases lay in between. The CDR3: CASSFSAPYNEQFF. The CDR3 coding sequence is TGTGCCAGCAGCTTTAGCGCACCCTACAATGAGCAGTTCTTC.

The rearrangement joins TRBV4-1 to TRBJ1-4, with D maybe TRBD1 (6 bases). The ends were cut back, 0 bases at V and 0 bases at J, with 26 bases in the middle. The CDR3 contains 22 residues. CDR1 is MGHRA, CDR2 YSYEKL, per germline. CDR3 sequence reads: CASSQDLLGTFKGKATNEKLFF. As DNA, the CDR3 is TGCGCCAGCAGCCAAGATCTTCTGGGGACATTCAAGGGGAAAGCAACTAATGAAAAACTGTTTTTT.

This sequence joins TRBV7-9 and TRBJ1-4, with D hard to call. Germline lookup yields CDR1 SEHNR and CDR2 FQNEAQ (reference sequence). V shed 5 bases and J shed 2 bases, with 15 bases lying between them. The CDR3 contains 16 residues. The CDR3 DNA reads TGTGCCAGCAGCGCAAAAGGCGGCCAGACTAATGAAAAACTGTTTTTT. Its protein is CASSAKGGQTNEKLFF. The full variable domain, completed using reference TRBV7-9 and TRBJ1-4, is DTGVSQNPRHKITKRGQNVTFRCDPISEHNRLYWYRQTLGQGPEFLTYFQNEAQLEKSRLLSDRFSAERPKGSFSTLEIQRTEQGDSAMYLCASSAKGGQTNEKLFFGSGTQLSVL.

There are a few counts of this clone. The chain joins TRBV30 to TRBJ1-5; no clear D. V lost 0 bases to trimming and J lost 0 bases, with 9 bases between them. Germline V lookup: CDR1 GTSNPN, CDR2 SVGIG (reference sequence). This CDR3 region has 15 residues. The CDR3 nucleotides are TGTGCCTGGAGTGTTTGGGCGCATAGCAATCAGCCCCAGCATTTT. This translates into CAWSVWAHSNQPQHF.

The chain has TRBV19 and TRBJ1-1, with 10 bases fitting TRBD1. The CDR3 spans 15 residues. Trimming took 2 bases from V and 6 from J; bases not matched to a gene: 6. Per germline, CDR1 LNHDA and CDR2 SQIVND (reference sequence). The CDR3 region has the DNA TGTGCCAGTAGTATACATCGGGGACAGGGGTCTGAAGCTTTCTTT. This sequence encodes CASSIHRGQGSEAFF.

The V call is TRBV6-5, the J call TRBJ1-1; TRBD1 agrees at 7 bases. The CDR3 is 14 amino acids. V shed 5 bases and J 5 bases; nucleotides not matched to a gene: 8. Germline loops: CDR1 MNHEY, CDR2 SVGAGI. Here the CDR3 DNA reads TGTGCCAGCAGTCCTCTGACAGGGATAACTGAAGCTTTCTTT. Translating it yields CASSPLTGITEAFF.

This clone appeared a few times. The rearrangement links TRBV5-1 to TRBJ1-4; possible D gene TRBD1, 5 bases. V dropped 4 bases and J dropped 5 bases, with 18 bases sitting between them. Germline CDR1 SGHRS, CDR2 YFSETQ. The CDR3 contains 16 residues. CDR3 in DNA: TGCGCCAGCAGCACGGGGAATACAGGAGGAAATGAAAAACTGTTTTTT. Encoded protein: CASSTGNTGGNEKLFF.